One TCR beta chain is described in this entry. There are a few counts of this clone. The clone's antigen remains unknown. No base-level quality is on record; no much larger clone is a single base apart. Each collaborating institution followed its own protocols to collect whole blood in K2EDTA tubes. Collaborator samples were shipped for TCRbeta analysis as frozen whole blood, isolated PBMCs, or DNA extracted from either sample type. Taken from the germline V gene, the CDR1 and CDR2 loops are SGDLS and YYNGEE. V sheds 4 bases and J sheds 2 bases, leaving 16 bases between their ends. There are 15 amino acids in the CDR3, from cysteine to phenylalanine inclusive. Kept here is only the CDR3 DNA, which spans 45 bases and is read in frame from base 1. This specimen belongs to a study of blood T cell repertoires in COVID-19 (dated by TCRdb to between 2020 and 2021). For context, the study as a whole: Samples from collaborators originated in the United States, Italy and Spain and spanned both the acute and convalescent phases of COVID-19. The repertoires were released in a freely available public database intended as a resource for research on the immune response to SARS-CoV-2. Subjects who had been exposed to COVID-19, were actively infected with it, or had recovered from it provided the deeply sampled blood TCRbeta repertoires that made up the dataset. The material from the prospective study consisted of cDNA or gDNA derived from T cells, B-cell-depleted T cells, or PBMCs. Sample metadata almost always included a de-identified subject ID, COVID-19 status, age in years and sex. Samples came from the ongoing ImmuneRACE study (first 160 participants) plus 1,254 subjects from 6 global collaborators. Where available, HLA class I and class II types were obtained from metadata supplied by the sample provider rather than from assay-based typing.

TCRbeta CDR3 regions were amplified from genomic DNA by means of the immunoSEQ Assay, a bias-controlled multiplex PCR. On the authors' methods: Nucleated cell counts per sample were estimated from amplification of reference gene primers within the assay. To quantify the absolute abundance of each unique TCRbeta CDR3 rearrangement, sequence reads were collapsed and filtered. For each sample, productive Simpson clonality was calculated by taking the square root of Simpson's diversity index across productive rearrangements. The clones in this table, taken by TCRdb from immuneACCESS, are in-frame only. Not every clone is retained; where verified, under half of the shortfall comes from an unresolved V gene, and the cause of the rest is unknown. Clone size and V and J calls were adopted from that table, with D and trimming inferred from the DNA. Here the sample has about 120,000 clones; roughly four fifths occur a single time. Under 11% of the sample is in the top ten clones.

Paper-wide results and their limitations: The quantity of clinical and demographic metadata differed by source and by participant and was supplied without curation.

The V gene is TRBV9 and the J gene is TRBJ2-7; TRBD1 is a possible D gene, resting on 5 matching bases. The clonotype comes from a human donor in a cohort sampled during active COVID-19. The material sequenced was peripheral blood. The base sequence is TGTGCCAGCAGCCCCCGCAGGGTGGGCCCCTACGAGCAGTACTTC. Its protein is CASSPRRVGPYEQYF.